This entry lists 5 T cell receptor beta chains sequenced from one sample in a study of vaccination effects on CD4 cells after COVID-19 (dated by TCRdb to about 2022). To identify antigen-specific CD4+ T cell clonotypes by their expansion, the ViraFEST assay first stimulated PBMC with viral peptide pools and then applied TCR sequencing. After 10 days of culture, CD4+ T cells were isolated with the EasySep CD4+ T cell isolation kit. These receptors have no identified antigens. The library came from the immunoSEQ multiplex PCR assay. Drawn from immuneACCESS, this table holds only the in-frame rearrangements with V and J called that TCRdb kept. Clones are partly lost; checked studies trace under half to an unresolved V gene and leave the rest unexplained. The sample table records roughly 76,000 clones; roughly 74% of these occur just once. The ten largest clones add up to more than 1.5% of the sample.

The sample was CD4+ T cells from PBMCs cultured with HCoV-229E spike peptides, taken before COVID-19 vaccination. The cell subset or site tag for this specimen amounts to: HCoV-229E spike overlapping peptide pool stimulation. The receptor source for this set is a human donor who received a COVID-19 vaccine.

The J gene is TRBJ2-3, the V gene TRBV18, with D unclear. V lost 6 bases to trimming and J lost 2 bases, with 9 bases between them. This CDR3 has 13 amino acids. The germline gives CDR1 KGHSH, CDR2 LQKENI. The CDR3 spells CASSFSPTDTQYF. In DNA, the CDR3 is TGTGCCAGCTCCTTTTCCCCCACAGATACGCAGTATTTT.

V is TRBV28 and J is TRBJ1-6; D is undetermined. Germline values: CDR1 MDHEN, CDR2 SYDVKM. There are 12 residues in the CDR3. V was cut by 6 bases and J by 9 bases, with 9 bases left in between. The CDR3 DNA sequence: TGTGCCAGCAGGGCCTTGGTTTCACCCCTCCACTTT. As protein: CASRALVSPLHF.

V and J are TRBV28 and TRBJ2-4; the D call may be TRBD1 or TRBD2 (6 bases each). CDR1 is MDHEN and CDR2 is SYDVKM in the germline V gene. V was clipped by 6 bases and J by 2 bases, with 11 bases between them. The CDR3 loop spans 14 amino acids. The CDR3 region is CASSGGGTKNIQYF. The CDR3 nucleotides are TGTGCCAGCAGCGGAGGGGGGACCAAAAACATTCAGTACTTC.

This clone was picked up one time. The chain has TRBV6-5 and TRBJ2-3; D not resolved. Germline values: CDR1 MNHEY, CDR2 SVGAGI. The CDR3 loop spans 13 amino acids. Trimming shortened V by 6 bases and J by 6 bases, and 13 bases separated the two germline ends. CDR3 sequence: CASSPVAPDTQYF. CDR3 DNA: TGTGCCAGCAGCCCCGTGGCCCCCGATACGCAGTATTTT.

The chain employs TRBV12-3 or TRBV12-4 and TRBJ2-1; D is unclear. The CDR3 consists of 13 residues. Trimming shortened V by 0 bases and J by 4 bases, and 4 bases separated the two germline ends. This CDR3 reads CASSLAVYNEQFF. Written as DNA, the CDR3 is TGTGCCAGCAGTTTAGCGGTATACAATGAGCAGTTCTTC.